These T cell receptor beta chains were read from a single sample in a study of T-cell memory formation after mild COVID-19. TCRdb called the 5' RACE reads again in MiXCR, with one record for every CDR3 protein. Here the sample spans about 90,000 distinct CDR3 sequences, roughly 15% being singletons. The sample taken for sequencing was PBMCs or a T cell subset sorted from them (not recorded which). These receptors all come from a man between 18 and 29 years old who had mild COVID-19 (a few samples of this study predate the infection). Cell type and time point are not known. Each CDR3 is given with its conserved first and last residue. Each record gives: D gene, J gene, clone size, V gene, CDR3 DNA, CDR3 protein. D genes are given only for firm matches. A row's size may be missing; if present it is once, few, many or a size class.

d_call: TRBD2
j_call: TRBJ2-7
clone_size: NA
v_call: TRBV4-1
cdr3_nt: TGCGCCAGCAGCCAAGAGATCGGCTGGGTAGCGGGGATCGAGCAGTACTTC
cdr3_aa: CASSQEIGWVAGIEQYF

d_call: NA
j_call: TRBJ1-3
clone_size: few
v_call: TRBV4-1
cdr3_nt: TGCGCCAGCAGCCAAGATCAGGGGCTGGGAAACACCATATATTTT
cdr3_aa: CASSQDQGLGNTIYF

d_call: NA
j_call: TRBJ1-1
clone_size: many
v_call: TRBV27
cdr3_nt: TGTGCCAGCATGACAGGAGCGAAAGCTTTCTTT
cdr3_aa: CASMTGAKAFF

d_call: TRBD1
j_call: TRBJ2-3
clone_size: NA
v_call: TRBV5-1
cdr3_nt: TGCGCCAGCAGCACCGGGACAGGGGTCTACAATACGCAGTATTTT
cdr3_aa: CASSTGTGVYNTQYF

d_call: NA
j_call: TRBJ2-7
clone_size: few
v_call: TRBV12-3/TRBV12-4
cdr3_nt: TGTGCCAGCATCCCGCCCTACGGGGCGAGAAACGAGCAGTACTTC
cdr3_aa: CASIPPYGARNEQYF

d_call: NA
j_call: TRBJ1-2
clone_size: NA
v_call: TRBV4-1
cdr3_nt: TGCGCCAGCAGCCAAGATTCGAGGGAGAACTATGGCTACACCTTC
cdr3_aa: CASSQDSRENYGYTF

d_call: NA
j_call: TRBJ2-3
clone_size: NA
v_call: TRBV29-1
cdr3_nt: TGCAGCGTTGAGACAGGCAGCGCAGATACGCAGTATTTT
cdr3_aa: CSVETGSADTQYF

d_call: NA
j_call: TRBJ1-4
clone_size: few
v_call: TRBV7-2
cdr3_nt: TGTGCCAGCAGCTTAGCGCAACACCTTGCAACTAATGAAAAACTGTTTTTT
cdr3_aa: CASSLAQHLATNEKLFF

d_call: NA
j_call: TRBJ1-1
clone_size: NA
v_call: TRBV7-9
cdr3_nt: TGTGCCAGCAAGGCCCCCGGGCCTCGGGGGGAAGCTTTCTTT
cdr3_aa: CASKAPGPRGEAFF

d_call: TRBD1
j_call: TRBJ2-5
clone_size: NA
v_call: TRBV29-1
cdr3_nt: TGCAGCGGTTACCGGGACAGGGCAATGGAGACCCAGTACTTC
cdr3_aa: CSGYRDRAMETQYF

d_call: NA
j_call: TRBJ2-1
clone_size: few
v_call: TRBV12-3/TRBV12-4
cdr3_nt: TGTGCCAGCAGTTTGAGTCCCGGGGGCAGCAATGAGCAGTTCTTC
cdr3_aa: CASSLSPGGSNEQFF

d_call: NA
j_call: TRBJ2-1
clone_size: few
v_call: TRBV7-9
cdr3_nt: TGTGCCAGCAGCTTAGGAGGGGAAGTGACCTACAATGAGCAGTTCTTC
cdr3_aa: CASSLGGEVTYNEQFF

d_call: NA
j_call: TRBJ1-1
clone_size: few
v_call: TRBV6-5
cdr3_nt: TGTGCCAGCAGATTGACCAGGGGAGGGGGCACTGAAGCTTTCTTT
cdr3_aa: CASRLTRGGGTEAFF

d_call: TRBD1
j_call: TRBJ1-2
clone_size: NA
v_call: TRBV5-4
cdr3_nt: TGTGCCATCAGTTCGACCGGGACAGGGAAGGCTAACTATGGCTACACCTTC
cdr3_aa: CAISSTGTGKANYGYTF

d_call: TRBD2
j_call: TRBJ2-7
clone_size: NA
v_call: TRBV4-2
cdr3_nt: TGTGCCAGCAGCCAAGAAGCGGGGCGCGAGCAGTACTTC
cdr3_aa: CASSQEAGREQYF

d_call: TRBD2
j_call: TRBJ2-1
clone_size: few
v_call: TRBV6-1
cdr3_nt: TGTGCCAGCAGTGAACTAGCGGGGGGGCTCAATGAGCAGTTCTTC
cdr3_aa: CASSELAGGLNEQFF

d_call: TRBD1
j_call: TRBJ1-1
clone_size: few
v_call: TRBV5-8
cdr3_nt: TGTGCCAGCAGCTGGGGGACAGCGAACACTGAAGCTTTCTTT
cdr3_aa: CASSWGTANTEAFF

d_call: NA
j_call: TRBJ2-2
clone_size: NA
v_call: TRBV24-1
cdr3_nt: TGTGCCACCAGTGATTTGCGGAAAGTCGGGGAGCTGTTTTTT
cdr3_aa: CATSDLRKVGELFF

d_call: NA
j_call: TRBJ2-2
clone_size: few
v_call: TRBV9
cdr3_nt: TGTGCCAGCAGCGCCGTAGGGGGTCGAGCGGGGTACACCGGGGAGCTGTTTTTT
cdr3_aa: CASSAVGGRAGYTGELFF

d_call: TRBD1
j_call: TRBJ1-2
clone_size: few
v_call: TRBV6-5
cdr3_nt: TGTGCCAGCAGTTACTCACCGGGACAGGGCGACTATGGCTACACCTTC
cdr3_aa: CASSYSPGQGDYGYTF

d_call: TRBD1
j_call: TRBJ2-7
clone_size: NA
v_call: TRBV7-9
cdr3_nt: TGTGCCAGCAGCACCACAGGGGGCGCGTACGAGCAGTACTTC
cdr3_aa: CASSTTGGAYEQYF

d_call: TRBD1
j_call: TRBJ2-5
clone_size: NA
v_call: TRBV20-1
cdr3_nt: TGCAGTGCTACTCCAGGGGGCGAGGAGACCCAGTACTTC
cdr3_aa: CSATPGGEETQYF

d_call: NA
j_call: TRBJ2-3
clone_size: NA
v_call: TRBV2
cdr3_nt: TGTGCCAGCAGTGATTGGGGCAGGGATACAGATACGCAGTATTTT
cdr3_aa: CASSDWGRDTDTQYF

d_call: TRBD1
j_call: TRBJ1-2
clone_size: few
v_call: TRBV5-4
cdr3_nt: TGTGCCAGCAGCCGGAAGTTGGGGACAGGGACTTCCCCTGACTATGGCTACACCTTC
cdr3_aa: CASSRKLGTGTSPDYGYTF

d_call: TRBD1
j_call: TRBJ2-1
clone_size: few
v_call: TRBV14
cdr3_nt: TGTGCCAGCAGCCACAGGACAGGTGGGAATGAGCAGTTCTTC
cdr3_aa: CASSHRTGGNEQFF

d_call: NA
j_call: TRBJ2-1
clone_size: NA
v_call: TRBV28
cdr3_nt: TGTGCCAGCAGTTCCCGACCAGACAATGAGCAGTTCTTC
cdr3_aa: CASSSRPDNEQFF

d_call: NA
j_call: TRBJ2-6
clone_size: few
v_call: TRBV7-9
cdr3_nt: TGTGCCAGCAGCTTAGAGTTTGGGGCCAACGTCCTGACTTTC
cdr3_aa: CASSLEFGANVLTF

d_call: NA
j_call: TRBJ2-5
clone_size: NA
v_call: TRBV7-2
cdr3_nt: TGTGCCAGCAGCTTAATGGTGGCGGGGGAGACCCAGTACTTC
cdr3_aa: CASSLMVAGETQYF

d_call: NA
j_call: TRBJ2-1
clone_size: medium-sized
v_call: TRBV5-6
cdr3_nt: TGTGCCAGCAGCTTTGGTCATTATCGGGGTGAGCAGTTCTTC
cdr3_aa: CASSFGHYRGEQFF

d_call: NA
j_call: TRBJ2-3
clone_size: NA
v_call: TRBV4-3
cdr3_nt: TGCGCCAGCAGCCAAGGATACGGGGGCGCCACAGATACGCAGTATTTT
cdr3_aa: CASSQGYGGATDTQYF

d_call: NA
j_call: TRBJ2-1
clone_size: few
v_call: TRBV6-6
cdr3_nt: TGTGCCAGCAGCAACAGTCATGAGCAGTTCTTC
cdr3_aa: CASSNSHEQFF

d_call: NA
j_call: TRBJ2-1
clone_size: NA
v_call: TRBV27
cdr3_nt: TGTGCCAGCAGTTACATCCCTTCCTACAATGAGCAGTTCTTC
cdr3_aa: CASSYIPSYNEQFF

d_call: TRBD1
j_call: TRBJ2-7
clone_size: few
v_call: TRBV3-1
cdr3_nt: TGTGCCAGCAGCCAAGGTGCAGGGGGCGACGAGCAGTACTTC
cdr3_aa: CASSQGAGGDEQYF

d_call: NA
j_call: TRBJ2-3
clone_size: once
v_call: TRBV28
cdr3_nt: TGTGCCAGCAAAGCGGCCGGAGTTACGCAGTATTTT
cdr3_aa: CASKAAGVTQYF

d_call: TRBD2
j_call: TRBJ2-2
clone_size: NA
v_call: TRBV3-1
cdr3_nt: TGTGCCAGCAGCCCCTGGGCTAGCGGGGGGGCTGCGGTTTTCACCGGGGAGCTGTTTTTT
cdr3_aa: CASSPWASGGAAVFTGELFF

d_call: NA
j_call: TRBJ1-4
clone_size: few
v_call: TRBV27
cdr3_nt: TGTGCCAGCAGTTTAAGGGAGGGAAGTGAAAAACTGTTTTTT
cdr3_aa: CASSLREGSEKLFF

d_call: TRBD2
j_call: TRBJ2-7
clone_size: NA
v_call: TRBV6-5
cdr3_nt: TGTGCCAGCAGTTACGGACTAGCGAACGAGCAGTACTTC
cdr3_aa: CASSYGLANEQYF

d_call: TRBD1
j_call: TRBJ1-1
clone_size: NA
v_call: TRBV9
cdr3_nt: TGTGCCAGCAGCCCGGACAGGGGAAATGAAGCTTTCTTT
cdr3_aa: CASSPDRGNEAFF

d_call: NA
j_call: TRBJ2-7
clone_size: NA
v_call: TRBV14
cdr3_nt: TGTGCCAGCAGCCATGCCTCCAGGGTAGGGATCTACGAGCAGTACTTC
cdr3_aa: CASSHASRVGIYEQYF

d_call: TRBD2
j_call: TRBJ2-1
clone_size: few
v_call: TRBV7-2
cdr3_nt: TGTGCCAGCAGCCGCCGGGGGGACTCCTACAATGAGCAGTTCTTC
cdr3_aa: CASSRRGDSYNEQFF

d_call: NA
j_call: TRBJ2-3
clone_size: few
v_call: TRBV7-2
cdr3_nt: TGTGCCAGCGACCTGGGCGGGCAGATCACAGATACGCAGTATTTT
cdr3_aa: CASDLGGQITDTQYF

d_call: TRBD2
j_call: TRBJ2-5
clone_size: few
v_call: TRBV11-2
cdr3_nt: TGTGCCAGCAGCTTCCGGGGGGGCCAAGAGACCCAGTACTTC
cdr3_aa: CASSFRGGQETQYF